Listed here are 3 T cell receptor beta chains from one sample, sequenced in a study of cytomegalovirus exposure and HLA in healthy donors (dated by TCRdb to about 2017). Receptor libraries were prepared by the immunoSEQ multiplex PCR assay. A mixture of 60 forward primers for TCR Vbeta segments and 13 reverse primers for TCR Jbeta segments was used in the multiplex PCR. TCRdb re-hosts the immuneACCESS table, in-frame sequences only. Its copies lack some clones; in the studies checked, an unresolved V gene accounts for under half of them, and the cause for the rest is not known. This sample holds 120,000 or so clones; 60% to 80% were observed only once. Of the sample, 3% to 4.5% is held by the ten largest clones. Specimen: PBMCs. These receptors were taken from a man aged 25-45 years in good health and CMV-seronegative.

CDR3 protein: CASSTRGGANEKLFF. CDR3 sequence (DNA): TGTGCCAGTAGTACCCGGGGAGGGGCTAATGAAAAACTGTTTTTT. The rearrangement uses TRBV19 and TRBJ1-4; a weak D match, TRBD1 (5 bases). Germline lookup yields CDR1 LNHDA and CDR2 SQIVND (reference sequence). This CDR3 is 15 amino acids long. V was trimmed by 4 bases and J by 3 bases, leaving 12 bases between them.

V usage is TRBV18 and J usage is TRBJ1-6; 7 nucleotides align to TRBD1. Germline lookup yields CDR1 KGHSH and CDR2 LQKENI. The CDR3 is 16 residues long. V lost 0 bases, J lost 5 bases, and 4 bases stayed unmatched. CDR3 sequence (DNA): TGTGCCAGCTCACCACCAGGGGGCCGCAATAATTCACCCCTCCACTTT. Translating it yields CASSPPGGRNNSPLHF. Full variable domain (missing parts from reference TRBV18 and TRBJ1-6): NAGVMQNPRHLVRRRGQEARLRCSPMKGHSHVYWYRQLPEEGLKFMVYLQKENIIDESGMPKERFSAEFPKEGPSILRIQQVVRGDSAAYFCASSPPGGRNNSPLHFGNGTRLTVT.

The chain recombines TRBV11-2 with TRBJ2-7; TRBD2 matches 11 bases. This CDR3 contains 18 residues. CDR1 SGHAT and CDR2 FQNNGV come from the germline V gene. The ends lost 4 bases at V and 0 bases at J; junction bases unmatched: 11. CDR3 DNA sequence: TGTGCCAGCAGCTCCTCCTTTATAGCGGGGGGGCCCTCCTACGAGCAGTACTTC. Translation: CASSSSFIAGGPSYEQYF.